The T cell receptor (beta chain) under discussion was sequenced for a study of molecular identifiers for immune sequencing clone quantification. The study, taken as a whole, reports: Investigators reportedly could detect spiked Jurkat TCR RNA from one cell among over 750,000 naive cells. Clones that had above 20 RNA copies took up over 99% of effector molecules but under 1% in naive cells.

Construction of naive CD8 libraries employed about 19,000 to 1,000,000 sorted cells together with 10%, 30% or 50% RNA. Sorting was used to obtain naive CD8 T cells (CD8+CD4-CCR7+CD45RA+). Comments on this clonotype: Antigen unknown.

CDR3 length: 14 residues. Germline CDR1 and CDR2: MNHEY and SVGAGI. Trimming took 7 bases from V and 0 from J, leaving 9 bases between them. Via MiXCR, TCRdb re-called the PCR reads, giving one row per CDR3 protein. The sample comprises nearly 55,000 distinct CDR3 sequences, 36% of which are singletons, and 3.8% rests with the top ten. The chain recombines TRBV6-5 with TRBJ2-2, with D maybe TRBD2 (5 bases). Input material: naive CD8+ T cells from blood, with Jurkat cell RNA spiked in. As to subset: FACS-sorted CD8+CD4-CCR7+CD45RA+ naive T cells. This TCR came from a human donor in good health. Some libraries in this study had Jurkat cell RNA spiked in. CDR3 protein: CASTSGTNTGELFF. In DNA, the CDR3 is TGTGCCAGCACCTCGGGGACGAACACCGGGGAGCTGTTTTTT.